These T cell receptor beta chains were read from a single sample in a study of control samples from healthy donors and cancer patients. Here immunoSEQ multiplex PCR was the method, and the copy in TCRdb shows in-frame clones only, minus some. Seen here are 120,000 or so clones, more than 70% observed once, and the top ten hold 2.5% to 3.5%. The source material was blood. These receptors all stem from a man aged 55 to 70 in good health. Each CDR3 is given with its conserved first and last residue. Each record gives: CDR3 DNA, CDR3 protein, clone size, J gene, D gene, V gene. D genes are given only for firm matches. For some rows the clone size is stated as once, few or many, or as a class when expanded; others skip it.

CDR3 DNA: TGTGCCAGCAACTCAGGGGGACAGGTTAATGAAAAACTGTTTTTT
CDR3 protein: CASNSGGQVNEKLFF
clone size: NA
J gene: TRBJ1-4
D gene: TRBD1
V gene: TRBV28

CDR3 DNA: TGTGCCAGCAGCTTTCTCGCGGGGGTGAACACCGGGGAGCTGTTTTTT
CDR3 protein: CASSFLAGVNTGELFF
clone size: NA
J gene: TRBJ2-2
D gene: TRBD2
V gene: TRBV11-2

CDR3 DNA: TGTGCCAGCAGCCCGCCAGGGATGGGAGAGACCCAGTACTTC
CDR3 protein: CASSPPGMGETQYF
clone size: NA
J gene: TRBJ2-5
D gene: NA
V gene: TRBV3-1/TRBV3-2

CDR3 DNA: TGTGCCAGCAGCTGGGACAGCAGCTCCTACAATGAGCAGTTCTTC
CDR3 protein: CASSWDSSSYNEQFF
clone size: NA
J gene: TRBJ2-1
D gene: TRBD1
V gene: TRBV2

CDR3 DNA: TGTGCCAGCAGCCTGAGCGGGGGGGCCTACAATGAGCAGTTCTTC
CDR3 protein: CASSLSGGAYNEQFF
clone size: NA
J gene: TRBJ2-1
D gene: TRBD2
V gene: TRBV27

CDR3 DNA: TGCGCCAGCAACCTGAGGGTGGACGGGGATTCACCCCTCCACTTT
CDR3 protein: CASNLRVDGDSPLHF
clone size: NA
J gene: TRBJ1-6
D gene: NA
V gene: TRBV23-1

CDR3 DNA: TGTGCCAGCAGCGTAGGGGCCGGGACAGGGGGCGCGGGCTATGGCTACACCTTC
CDR3 protein: CASSVGAGTGGAGYGYTF
clone size: NA
J gene: TRBJ1-2
D gene: TRBD1
V gene: TRBV9

CDR3 DNA: TGTGCCAGCAGGTACAGGGGACCCCGGACAGATACGCAGTATTTT
CDR3 protein: CASRYRGPRTDTQYF
clone size: NA
J gene: TRBJ2-3
D gene: TRBD1
V gene: TRBV28

CDR3 DNA: TGTGCCAGCAGTCGGACAGGGGATTCTGGAAACACCATATATTTT
CDR3 protein: CASSRTGDSGNTIYF
clone size: NA
J gene: TRBJ1-3
D gene: TRBD1
V gene: TRBV6-5

CDR3 DNA: TGTGCCAGCAGTTTACCGCTGATGAGGGAGAACACCGGGGAGCTGTTTTTT
CDR3 protein: CASSLPLMRENTGELFF
clone size: NA
J gene: TRBJ2-2
D gene: NA
V gene: TRBV28

CDR3 DNA: TGTGCCAGCAGTCCGGGACTTGGGTATGGCTACACCTTC
CDR3 protein: CASSPGLGYGYTF
clone size: NA
J gene: TRBJ1-2
D gene: NA
V gene: TRBV12-3/TRBV12-4

CDR3 DNA: TGTGCCAGCAGCCAAGATGCTTCGACAGGGGAGTTTTCTCTCCTCCACTTT
CDR3 protein: CASSQDASTGEFSLLHF
clone size: NA
J gene: TRBJ1-6
D gene: TRBD1
V gene: TRBV4-2

CDR3 DNA: TGTGCCAGCAGTCGCGAGTGGGTGCTAGCCAAAAACATTCAGTACTTC
CDR3 protein: CASSREWVLAKNIQYF
clone size: once
J gene: TRBJ2-4
D gene: NA
V gene: TRBV3-1/TRBV3-2

CDR3 DNA: TGTGCCACCCAAATTACAACTAATGAAAAACTGTTTTTT
CDR3 protein: CATQITTNEKLFF
clone size: once
J gene: TRBJ1-4
D gene: NA
V gene: TRBV28

CDR3 DNA: TGCAGCGTTGAAGATCCGAATACGACAGGTTTAGCTGGAAACACCATATATTTT
CDR3 protein: CSVEDPNTTGLAGNTIYF
clone size: NA
J gene: TRBJ1-3
D gene: NA
V gene: TRBV29-1

CDR3 DNA: TGTGCCAGCAGCTTAGCCGGGTTGGTTACGCAGTATTTT
CDR3 protein: CASSLAGLVTQYF
clone size: NA
J gene: TRBJ2-3
D gene: NA
V gene: TRBV7-8

CDR3 DNA: TGTGCCAGCAGCCACCCCAGGGGGCAGGGGACCTACGAGCAGTACTTC
CDR3 protein: CASSHPRGQGTYEQYF
clone size: NA
J gene: TRBJ2-7
D gene: TRBD1
V gene: TRBV14

CDR3 DNA: TGTGCCAGCTCACCTAACTCCTCCAGGGTGGGCACTGAAGCTTTCTTT
CDR3 protein: CASSPNSSRVGTEAFF
clone size: NA
J gene: TRBJ1-1
D gene: NA
V gene: TRBV18

CDR3 DNA: TGTGCCAGCAGCTTGGAAGGGGTGAGCACCGGGGAGCTGTTTTTT
CDR3 protein: CASSLEGVSTGELFF
clone size: NA
J gene: TRBJ2-2
D gene: NA
V gene: TRBV5-5

CDR3 DNA: TGTGCCAGCAGCCAAGGAGGGACTAGATGGGGGGGTACGCAGTATTTT
CDR3 protein: CASSQGGTRWGGTQYF
clone size: NA
J gene: TRBJ2-3
D gene: TRBD2
V gene: TRBV3-1/TRBV3-2

CDR3 DNA: TGTGCCAGTAGTATCGTACAGGGAGTGGTTGAAAAACTGTTTTTT
CDR3 protein: CASSIVQGVVEKLFF
clone size: NA
J gene: TRBJ1-4
D gene: NA
V gene: TRBV19

CDR3 DNA: TGTGCCAGCAGCCAACTAGCGGGGGTTTGGAATGAGCAGTTCTTC
CDR3 protein: CASSQLAGVWNEQFF
clone size: NA
J gene: TRBJ2-1
D gene: TRBD2
V gene: TRBV9

CDR3 DNA: TGTGCCAGCAGATCGGGGGGTGGTGAAAAACTGTTTTTT
CDR3 protein: CASRSGGGEKLFF
clone size: NA
J gene: TRBJ1-4
D gene: NA
V gene: TRBV28

CDR3 DNA: TGCAGTGCTAGTTGGCCTGAAGCTTTCTTT
CDR3 protein: CSASWPEAFF
clone size: NA
J gene: TRBJ1-1
D gene: NA
V gene: TRBV20-1

CDR3 DNA: TGCGCCAGCAGCCCAAGGACGGACACAGATACGCAGTATTTT
CDR3 protein: CASSPRTDTDTQYF
clone size: NA
J gene: TRBJ2-3
D gene: NA
V gene: TRBV5-1

CDR3 DNA: TGTGCCAGCCGGTTCTTATTAGGCCTCTATGGCTACACCTTC
CDR3 protein: CASRFLLGLYGYTF
clone size: NA
J gene: TRBJ1-2
D gene: NA
V gene: TRBV21-1

CDR3 DNA: TGTGCCAGCTCACCAATAGGTGTCACCGGGGAGCTGTTTTTT
CDR3 protein: CASSPIGVTGELFF
clone size: NA
J gene: TRBJ2-2
D gene: NA
V gene: TRBV18

CDR3 DNA: TGTGCCAGCAGTCCCCTCCTTCCTCCACCCCTCCACTTT
CDR3 protein: CASSPLLPPPLHF
clone size: NA
J gene: TRBJ1-6
D gene: NA
V gene: TRBV27

CDR3 DNA: TGTGCCAGCAGCCGTGACAATCCAAATTCACCCCTCCACTTT
CDR3 protein: CASSRDNPNSPLHF
clone size: NA
J gene: TRBJ1-6
D gene: NA
V gene: TRBV11-2

CDR3 DNA: TGTGCCAGCAGTTACCTTGTACGCTCACCCCTCCACTTT
CDR3 protein: CASSYLVRSPLHF
clone size: NA
J gene: TRBJ1-6
D gene: NA
V gene: TRBV6-5

CDR3 DNA: TGTGCCAGCAGCCCAACCCCAGTGGTGCGTCAGCCCCAGCATTTT
CDR3 protein: CASSPTPVVRQPQHF
clone size: NA
J gene: TRBJ1-5
D gene: NA
V gene: TRBV7-3

CDR3 DNA: TGTGCCATCAGTGAACAGGGAAAACCTGGGGCCAACGTCCTGACTTTC
CDR3 protein: CAISEQGKPGANVLTF
clone size: NA
J gene: TRBJ2-6
D gene: NA
V gene: TRBV10-3

CDR3 DNA: TGTGCCAGCAGCTGGCCCGGGACAGGGGCCTACGAGCAGTACTTC
CDR3 protein: CASSWPGTGAYEQYF
clone size: NA
J gene: TRBJ2-7
D gene: TRBD1
V gene: TRBV7-2

CDR3 DNA: TGTGCCAGCAGTGAAGGAATCAATGTGAACACTGAAGCTTTCTTT
CDR3 protein: CASSEGINVNTEAFF
clone size: NA
J gene: TRBJ1-1
D gene: NA
V gene: TRBV6-1

CDR3 DNA: TGTGCCAGCAGACTCTCGGGGGCGCCGGACTATGGCTACACCTTC
CDR3 protein: CASRLSGAPDYGYTF
clone size: NA
J gene: TRBJ1-2
D gene: NA
V gene: TRBV28

CDR3 DNA: TGTGCCAGCAGCCCTATTCCGGGACAGGGAGGCGGAAAACTGTTTTTT
CDR3 protein: CASSPIPGQGGGKLFF
clone size: NA
J gene: TRBJ1-4
D gene: TRBD1
V gene: TRBV2

CDR3 DNA: TGTGCCAGCAGCTTAATAACAGGGACAACTAATGAAAAACTGTTTTTT
CDR3 protein: CASSLITGTTNEKLFF
clone size: NA
J gene: TRBJ1-4
D gene: NA
V gene: TRBV7-2

CDR3 DNA: TGTGCCAGCAGCCAATTAGAGAACACTGAAGCTTTCTTT
CDR3 protein: CASSQLENTEAFF
clone size: NA
J gene: TRBJ1-1
D gene: NA
V gene: TRBV3-1/TRBV3-2